A selection of T cell receptor beta chains follows, all from one sample in a study of metastatic and nonmetastatic thyroid tumors. TCRdb re-called the PCR reads through MiXCR. The sample has roughly 20,000 clones; approximately 34% are singletons. Sequenced input: tumor tissue. The receptors derive from a female donor with papillary thyroid cancer or a benign thyroid nodule (not recorded which). Some clones in this sample may be carry-over from other donors' samples. Each CDR3 is given with its conserved first and last residue. Each record gives: J gene, CDR3 length, D gene, V gene, clone size, CDR3 protein, CDR3 DNA. The D gene is left open where the match is weak. The size of a clone is reported for some rows only, either as once, few or many, or as a class for expanded clones.

TRBJ1-6	15	NA	TRBV30	large	CAWSVVAVDNSPLHF	TGTGCCTGGAGTGTGGTGGCGGTAGATAATTCACCCCTCCACTTT
TRBJ1-1	13	NA	TRBV27	many	CASSLFRNTEAFF	TGTGCCAGCAGTCTTTTCAGGAACACTGAAGCTTTCTTT
TRBJ2-3	13	NA	TRBV10-3	NA	CAIRFKPTDTQYF	TGTGCCATCAGGTTCAAGCCCACAGATACGCAGTATTTT
TRBJ1-2	16	NA	TRBV9	NA	CASSVGQDRGYYGYTF	TGTGCTAGCAGCGTAGGTCAGGACAGAGGCTACTATGGCTACACCTTC
TRBJ2-7	14	NA	TRBV5-1	NA	CASSFSGPPDEQYF	TGCGCCAGCAGCTTCTCCGGGCCGCCCGACGAGCAGTACTTC
TRBJ2-7	14	TRBD1	TRBV7-6	NA	CASSLDTGAYEQYF	TGTGCCAGCAGCTTAGACACAGGGGCCTACGAGCAGTACTTC
TRBJ2-1	16	TRBD2	TRBV4-1	NA	CASSQEPSGRYNEQFF	TGCGCCAGCAGCCAAGAACCCAGCGGGAGATACAATGAGCAGTTCTTC
TRBJ1-1	16	TRBD1	TRBV5-1	NA	CASRHPYRGKNTEAFF	TGCGCCAGCAGACATCCGTACAGGGGGAAGAACACTGAAGCTTTCTTT
TRBJ2-7	11	NA	TRBV6-2/TRBV6-3	NA	CASSYENEQYF	TGTGCCAGCAGTTATGAAAACGAGCAGTACTTC
TRBJ2-4	14	NA	TRBV6-1	NA	CASSSGLAKNIQYF	TGTGCCAGCAGCTCAGGTCTTGCCAAAAACATTCAGTACTTC
TRBJ2-3	15	TRBD2	TRBV5-1	NA	CASTGTSGSTDTQYF	TGCGCCAGTACCGGGACTAGCGGGAGCACAGATACGCAGTATTTT
TRBJ1-1	14	NA	TRBV6-6	NA	CASSYSQGISEAFF	TGTGCCAGCAGTTACTCGCAGGGGATCAGTGAAGCTTTCTTT
TRBJ2-7	15	TRBD1	TRBV19	few	CASSPRDRVVREQYF	TGTGCCAGTAGTCCGAGGGACAGGGTGGTGCGGGAGCAGTACTTC
TRBJ2-2	16	TRBD1	TRBV11-2	NA	CASSLDRAANTGELFF	TGTGCCAGCAGCCTGGACAGGGCAGCGAACACCGGGGAGCTGTTTTTT
TRBJ1-1	15	NA	TRBV27	few	CASSLSGGGNTEAFF	TGTGCCAGCAGTTTATCTGGAGGCGGGAACACTGAAGCTTTCTTT
TRBJ1-2	11	NA	TRBV6-1	NA	CATGGTYGYTF	TGTGCCACCGGGGGGACTTATGGCTACACCTTC
TRBJ2-7	15	NA	TRBV7-8	few	CASSPPTRGRYEQYF	TGTGCCAGCAGCCCTCCGACACGGGGACGCTACGAGCAGTACTTC
TRBJ2-7	14	NA	TRBV5-1	NA	CASKFDSSSYEQYF	TGCGCCAGCAAGTTCGACAGTAGCTCCTACGAGCAGTACTTC
TRBJ2-7	17	NA	TRBV28	NA	CASSLVRLRDNPYEQYF	TGTGCCAGCAGTTTAGTTCGGCTCAGGGACAATCCCTACGAGCAGTACTTC
TRBJ1-4	16	NA	TRBV30	few	CAWSVLPRRANEKLFF	TGTGCCTGGAGTGTACTGCCCCGACGGGCAAATGAAAAACTGTTTTTT
TRBJ2-7	17	TRBD2	TRBV28	NA	CASSLRAGIAGTYEQYF	TGTGCCAGCAGTTTACGGGCCGGAATAGCGGGGACCTACGAGCAGTACTTC
TRBJ2-7	15	NA	TRBV6-5	NA	CASSYKGDLTYEQYF	TGTGCCAGCAGTTATAAGGGGGACCTCACCTACGAGCAGTACTTC
TRBJ1-2	15	TRBD1	TRBV14	few	CASSQDPGGVYGYTF	TGTGCCAGCAGCCAAGATCCAGGGGGCGTCTATGGCTACACCTTC